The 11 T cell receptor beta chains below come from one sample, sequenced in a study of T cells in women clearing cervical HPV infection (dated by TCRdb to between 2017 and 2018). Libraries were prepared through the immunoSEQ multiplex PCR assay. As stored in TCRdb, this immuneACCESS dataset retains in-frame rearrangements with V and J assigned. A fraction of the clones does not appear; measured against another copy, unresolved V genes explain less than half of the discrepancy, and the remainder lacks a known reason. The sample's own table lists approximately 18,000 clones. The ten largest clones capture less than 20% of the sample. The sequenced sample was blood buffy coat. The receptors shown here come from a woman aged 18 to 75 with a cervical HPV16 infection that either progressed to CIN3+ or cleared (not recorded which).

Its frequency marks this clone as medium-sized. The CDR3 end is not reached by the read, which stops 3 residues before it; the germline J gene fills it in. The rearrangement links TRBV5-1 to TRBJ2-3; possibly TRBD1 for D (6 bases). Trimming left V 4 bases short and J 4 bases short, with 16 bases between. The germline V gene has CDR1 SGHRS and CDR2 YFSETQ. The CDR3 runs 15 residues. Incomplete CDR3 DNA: TGCGCCAGCAGCCAAGAACAGGGAGCCGCAGATACG. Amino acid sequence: CASSQEQGAADT. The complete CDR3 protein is CASSQEQGAADTQYF.

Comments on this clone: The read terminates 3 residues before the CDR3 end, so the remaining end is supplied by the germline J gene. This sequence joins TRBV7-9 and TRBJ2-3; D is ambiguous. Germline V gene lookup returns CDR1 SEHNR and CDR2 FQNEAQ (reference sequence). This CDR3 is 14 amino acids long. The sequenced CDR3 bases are TGTGCCAGCAGCTTATGGTTAGCACAAGAGACG. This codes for CASSLWLAQET. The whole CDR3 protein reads CASSLWLAQETQYF.

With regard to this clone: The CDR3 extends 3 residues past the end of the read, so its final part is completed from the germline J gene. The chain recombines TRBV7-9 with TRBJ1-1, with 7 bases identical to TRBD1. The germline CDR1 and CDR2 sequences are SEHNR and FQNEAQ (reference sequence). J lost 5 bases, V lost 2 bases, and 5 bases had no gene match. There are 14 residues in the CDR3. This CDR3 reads CASSLSRGATEAFF. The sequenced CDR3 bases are TGTGCCAGCAGCTTATCCAGGGGGGCAACTGAA.

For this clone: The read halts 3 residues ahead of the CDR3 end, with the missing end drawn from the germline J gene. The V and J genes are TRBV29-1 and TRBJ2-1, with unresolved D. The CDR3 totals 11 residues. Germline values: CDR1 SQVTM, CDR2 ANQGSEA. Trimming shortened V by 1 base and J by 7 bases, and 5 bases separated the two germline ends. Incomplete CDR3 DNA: TGCAGCGTTGAAGCATTTAATGAG. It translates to CSVEAFNE. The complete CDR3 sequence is CSVEAFNEQFF.

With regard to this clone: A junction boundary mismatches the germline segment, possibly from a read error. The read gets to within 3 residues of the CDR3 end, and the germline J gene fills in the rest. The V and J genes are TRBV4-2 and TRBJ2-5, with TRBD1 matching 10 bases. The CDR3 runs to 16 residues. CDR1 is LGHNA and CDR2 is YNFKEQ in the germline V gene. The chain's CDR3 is CASSQGTGATQETQYF. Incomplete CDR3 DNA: TGCGCCAGCAGCCAAGGGACAGGGGCCACCCAAGAGACC.

CDR3 DNA, as far as it was read: TGCAGTGCTAGCTCCAGCGGGGGCTTTGAAGAGACG. Translating it yields CSASSSGGFEET. The CDR3, in full, reads CSASSSGGFEETQYF. The chain carries TRBV20-1 and TRBJ2-3; 8 bases map to TRBD2. The CDR3 end lies 3 residues beyond the end of the read and is filled in from the germline J gene. CDR3 length: 15 amino acids. Per the germline V gene, CDR1 is DFQATT and CDR2 is SNEGSKA (reference sequence).

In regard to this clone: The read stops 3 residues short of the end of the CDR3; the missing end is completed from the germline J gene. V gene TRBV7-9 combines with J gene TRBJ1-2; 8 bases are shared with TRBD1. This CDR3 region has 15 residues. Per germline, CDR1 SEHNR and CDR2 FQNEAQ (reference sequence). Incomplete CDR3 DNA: TGTGCCAGCAGCTTAAGCGGACAGGGAGGCGACGAC. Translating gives CASSLSGQGGDD. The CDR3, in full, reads CASSLSGQGGDDYTF.

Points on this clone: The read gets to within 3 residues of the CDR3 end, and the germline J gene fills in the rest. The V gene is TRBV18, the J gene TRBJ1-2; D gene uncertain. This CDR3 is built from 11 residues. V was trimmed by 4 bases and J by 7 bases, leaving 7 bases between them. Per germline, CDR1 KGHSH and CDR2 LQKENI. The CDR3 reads CASSQAAGYTF. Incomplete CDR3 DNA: TGTGCCAGCTCACAGGCGGCTGGC.

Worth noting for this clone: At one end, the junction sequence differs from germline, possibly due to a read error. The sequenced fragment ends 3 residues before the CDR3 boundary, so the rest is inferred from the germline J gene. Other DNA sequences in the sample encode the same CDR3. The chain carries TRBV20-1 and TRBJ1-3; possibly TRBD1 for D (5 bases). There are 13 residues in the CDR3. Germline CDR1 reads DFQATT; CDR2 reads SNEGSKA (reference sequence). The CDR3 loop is CSAHTPGGNTIYF. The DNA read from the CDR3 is TGCAGTGCTCATACCCCGGGGGGAAACACT.

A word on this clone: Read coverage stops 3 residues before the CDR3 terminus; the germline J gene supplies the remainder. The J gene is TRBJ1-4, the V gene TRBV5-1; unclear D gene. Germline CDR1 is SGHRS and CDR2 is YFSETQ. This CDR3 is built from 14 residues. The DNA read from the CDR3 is TGCGCCAGCAGAGAGGTTGCAGGTAATTCACCA. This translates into CASREVAGNSP. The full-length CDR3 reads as CASREVAGNSPLFF.

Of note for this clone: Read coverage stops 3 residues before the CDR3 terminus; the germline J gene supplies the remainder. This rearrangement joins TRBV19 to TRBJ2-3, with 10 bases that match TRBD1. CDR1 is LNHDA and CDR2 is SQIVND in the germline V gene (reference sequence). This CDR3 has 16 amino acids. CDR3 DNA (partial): TGTGCCAGTAGTCAGACAGGGGGCGGCGGCAATCAGCCG. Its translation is CASSQTGGGGNQP. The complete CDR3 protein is CASSQTGGGGNQPQYF.